This is a list of T cell receptor beta chains from one sample in a study of human T cells and chemical hapten exposure. Using its own MiXCR run on the RACE reads, TCRdb lists one record per CDR3 protein. The sample contains about 82,000 distinct CDR3 sequences, 8.6% of which appear only once. Material for sequencing was whole blood. Source of these receptors: a male donor in good health. Some clones in this sample may be carry-over from other donors' samples. CDR3s include the opening cysteine and the closing phenylalanine or tryptophan. Fields, in order: J gene, D gene, V gene, clone size, CDR3 protein, CDR3 DNA. D genes are given only for firm matches. The size entry is marked missing in some rows and otherwise reads once, few, many or a size class.

J gene: TRBJ2-1
D gene: TRBD2
V gene: TRBV12-3/TRBV12-4
clone size: .
CDR3 protein: CASSTTGLAGLEQFF
CDR3 DNA: TGTGCCAGCAGTACCACGGGACTAGCGGGATTGGAGCAGTTCTTC

J gene: TRBJ2-7
D gene: .
V gene: TRBV6-1
clone size: many
CDR3 protein: CASSDGAGWEQYF
CDR3 DNA: TGTGCCAGCAGTGATGGGGCAGGCTGGGAGCAGTACTTC

J gene: TRBJ2-1
D gene: .
V gene: TRBV12-5
clone size: few
CDR3 protein: CASGGGGGRYNEQFF
CDR3 DNA: TGTGCTAGTGGAGGGGGCGGGGGAAGATACAATGAGCAGTTCTTC

J gene: TRBJ2-3
D gene: .
V gene: TRBV27
clone size: .
CDR3 protein: CASRGRGIDTQYF
CDR3 DNA: TGTGCCAGCAGGGGACGGGGAATAGATACGCAGTATTTT

J gene: TRBJ1-1
D gene: .
V gene: TRBV20-1
clone size: few
CDR3 protein: CSARDGVGGLTEAFF
CDR3 DNA: TGCAGTGCTAGAGATGGGGTTGGGGGGCTCACTGAAGCTTTCTTT

J gene: TRBJ2-4
D gene: TRBD1
V gene: TRBV4-2
clone size: few
CDR3 protein: CASSQFETGGAGGAKNIQYF
CDR3 DNA: TGTGCCAGCAGCCAATTTGAGACAGGGGGCGCGGGTGGAGCCAAAAACATTCAGTACTTC

J gene: TRBJ2-7
D gene: TRBD2
V gene: TRBV7-6
clone size: many
CDR3 protein: CASSSRLAGGRYEQYF
CDR3 DNA: TGTGCCAGCAGCTCCAGACTAGCGGGAGGGAGGTACGAGCAGTACTTC

J gene: TRBJ2-6
D gene: .
V gene: TRBV7-2
clone size: few
CDR3 protein: CASSSWRPSGANVLTF
CDR3 DNA: TGTGCCAGCAGCTCCTGGAGGCCCTCTGGGGCCAACGTCCTGACTTTC

J gene: TRBJ1-1
D gene: TRBD1
V gene: TRBV3-1
clone size: .
CDR3 protein: CASSLRTGRLSLNTEAFF
CDR3 DNA: TGTGCCAGCAGCCTCCGGACAGGACGCCTAAGTTTGAACACTGAAGCTTTCTTT

J gene: TRBJ2-3
D gene: .
V gene: TRBV27
clone size: few
CDR3 protein: CASSLLGVSDTQYF
CDR3 DNA: TGTGCCAGCAGTCTTCTGGGGGTGTCAGATACGCAGTATTTT

J gene: TRBJ1-1
D gene: TRBD1
V gene: TRBV7-2
clone size: many
CDR3 protein: CASSAAGQGFEAFF
CDR3 DNA: TGTGCCAGCAGCGCCGCGGGACAGGGATTTGAAGCTTTCTTT

J gene: TRBJ2-7
D gene: .
V gene: TRBV27
clone size: .
CDR3 protein: CASSLYGHEQYF
CDR3 DNA: TGTGCCAGCAGTTTATACGGCCACGAGCAGTACTTC

J gene: TRBJ1-1
D gene: TRBD1
V gene: TRBV28
clone size: few
CDR3 protein: CASTDRGGYTEAFF
CDR3 DNA: TGTGCCAGCACCGACAGGGGAGGGTACACTGAAGCTTTCTTT

J gene: TRBJ2-7
D gene: .
V gene: TRBV20-1
clone size: .
CDR3 protein: CSASDSANYEQYF
CDR3 DNA: TGCAGTGCTAGTGATAGCGCCAACTACGAGCAGTACTTC

J gene: TRBJ1-1
D gene: .
V gene: TRBV29-1
clone size: few
CDR3 protein: CSVVRQMNTEAFF
CDR3 DNA: TGCAGCGTTGTCAGGCAGATGAACACTGAAGCTTTCTTT

J gene: TRBJ1-5
D gene: .
V gene: TRBV7-9
clone size: .
CDR3 protein: CASSNGREPQHF
CDR3 DNA: TGTGCCAGCAGCAACGGACGTGAGCCCCAGCATTTT

J gene: TRBJ1-2
D gene: TRBD1
V gene: TRBV29-1
clone size: large
CDR3 protein: CSVSAGGGSPNYGYTF
CDR3 DNA: TGCAGCGTTTCAGCAGGGGGGGGATCCCCTAACTATGGCTACACCTTC

J gene: TRBJ2-1
D gene: .
V gene: TRBV20-1
clone size: .
CDR3 protein: CSASRGDYNEQFF
CDR3 DNA: TGCAGTGCTAGCCGGGGTGACTACAATGAGCAGTTCTTC

J gene: TRBJ2-7
D gene: .
V gene: TRBV27
clone size: .
CDR3 protein: CASRDLSSYEQYF
CDR3 DNA: TGTGCCAGCAGGGATCTGAGCTCCTACGAGCAGTACTTC

J gene: TRBJ2-2
D gene: .
V gene: TRBV10-3
clone size: .
CDR3 protein: CATEGLLNTGELFF
CDR3 DNA: TGTGCCACGGAGGGTTTATTGAACACCGGGGAGCTGTTTTTT

J gene: TRBJ1-5
D gene: .
V gene: TRBV4-3
clone size: many
CDR3 protein: CASSQNRGLSNQPQHF
CDR3 DNA: TGCGCCAGCAGCCAAAACCGGGGGCTTAGCAATCAGCCCCAGCATTTT

J gene: TRBJ1-1
D gene: .
V gene: TRBV15
clone size: few
CDR3 protein: CATSTGGTEAFF
CDR3 DNA: TGTGCCACCAGCACGGGGGGCACTGAAGCTTTCTTT

J gene: TRBJ2-2
D gene: TRBD2
V gene: TRBV7-6
clone size: .
CDR3 protein: CASTNWASGTLHGELFF
CDR3 DNA: TGTGCCAGCACCAACTGGGCTAGCGGGACCCTACACGGGGAGCTGTTTTTT

J gene: TRBJ2-3
D gene: .
V gene: TRBV6-5
clone size: .
CDR3 protein: CASSYSILGTDTDTQYF
CDR3 DNA: TGTGCCAGCAGTTACTCGATTCTGGGAACGGACACAGATACGCAGTATTTT

J gene: TRBJ2-1
D gene: .
V gene: TRBV30
clone size: .
CDR3 protein: CAWSVSYEQFF
CDR3 DNA: TGTGCCTGGAGTGTATCGTATGAGCAGTTCTTC

J gene: TRBJ2-1
D gene: TRBD2
V gene: TRBV3-1
clone size: .
CDR3 protein: CASRASGSSYNEQFF
CDR3 DNA: TGTGCCAGCAGAGCTAGCGGGAGTTCCTACAATGAGCAGTTCTTC

J gene: TRBJ2-3
D gene: .
V gene: TRBV20-1
clone size: .
CDR3 protein: CSAMRQTSTDTQYF
CDR3 DNA: TGCAGTGCTATGAGACAGACCAGCACAGATACGCAGTATTTT

J gene: TRBJ2-3
D gene: .
V gene: TRBV7-9
clone size: few
CDR3 protein: CASSTPTEYTDTQYF
CDR3 DNA: TGTGCCAGCAGCACCCCGACAGAATACACAGATACGCAGTATTTT

J gene: TRBJ2-5
D gene: TRBD2
V gene: TRBV6-2/TRBV6-3
clone size: many
CDR3 protein: CASSSPAGDIQETQYF
CDR3 DNA: TGTGCCAGCAGTTCCCCAGCGGGGGACATACAAGAGACCCAGTACTTC

J gene: TRBJ1-2
D gene: .
V gene: TRBV27
clone size: .
CDR3 protein: CASSRGGAYGYTF
CDR3 DNA: TGTGCCAGCAGCCGTGGAGGGGCCTATGGCTACACCTTC

J gene: TRBJ2-1
D gene: .
V gene: TRBV5-6
clone size: .
CDR3 protein: CASSPPEIGRIGSYNEQFF
CDR3 DNA: TGTGCCAGCAGCCCGCCCGAGATTGGTAGAATCGGATCCTACAATGAGCAGTTCTTC

J gene: TRBJ2-3
D gene: .
V gene: TRBV6-2/TRBV6-3
clone size: .
CDR3 protein: CASRPGTATTDTQYF
CDR3 DNA: TGTGCCAGCCGGCCTGGGACGGCGACCACAGATACGCAGTATTTT

J gene: TRBJ2-3
D gene: .
V gene: TRBV12-5
clone size: .
CDR3 protein: CASGLVFKDTQYF
CDR3 DNA: TGTGCTAGTGGTTTGGTATTCAAGGATACGCAGTATTTT

J gene: TRBJ1-6
D gene: .
V gene: TRBV5-6
clone size: many
CDR3 protein: CASTLTGQYNSPLHF
CDR3 DNA: TGTGCCAGCACCCTGACAGGACAGTATAATTCACCCCTCCACTTT